Listed below are T cell receptor beta chains from one sample, sequenced in a study of control samples from healthy donors and cancer patients. The protocol was immunoSEQ multiplex PCR, while the TCRdb copy is restricted to in-frame clones and leaves out a portion. The table includes about 79,000 clones, 80% to 95% detected once. The sample consisted of PBMCs. The receptors here all came from a woman aged 40 to 49 with lung cancer. CDR3s include the opening cysteine and the closing phenylalanine or tryptophan. A D gene is named only where the DNA matches it firmly. Size tells how often a clone was seen (once, few, many) or the class of an expanded clone, and some rows leave it out.

j_call d_call clone_size v_call cdr3_aa cdr3_nt
TRBJ2-2 TRBD1 NA TRBV7-9 CASSLRQGTGELFF TGTGCCAGCAGCTTGAGACAGGGCACCGGGGAGCTGTTTTTT
TRBJ1-2 TRBD1 NA TRBV7-9 CASSQDRFYGYTF TGTGCCAGCAGCCAGGACAGGTTCTATGGCTACACCTTC
TRBJ2-7 TRBD1 NA TRBV5-6 CASSVDRWVSYEQYF TGTGCCAGCAGCGTGGACAGGTGGGTTTCCTACGAGCAGTACTTC
TRBJ2-3 NA NA TRBV6-5 CASSSETLGQDTQYF TGTGCCTCCAGCTCGGAGACCTTGGGGCAAGATACGCAGTATTTT
TRBJ2-5 TRBD1 NA TRBV30 CAWGQGTRETQYF TGTGCCTGGGGACAGGGGACGCGGGAGACCCAGTACTTC
TRBJ2-2 TRBD2 NA TRBV19 CASLAGLNTGELFF TGTGCCAGCCTAGCGGGGTTAAACACCGGGGAGCTGTTTTTT
TRBJ1-1 NA NA TRBV6-5 CASSHHSGGTEAFF TGTGCCAGCAGTCACCACTCCGGTGGCACTGAAGCTTTCTTT
TRBJ2-7 NA once TRBV3-1/TRBV3-2 CASSQGVSTYEQYF TGTGCCAGCAGCCAAGGTGTGTCCACCTACGAGCAGTACTTC
TRBJ2-7 TRBD1 NA TRBV7-9 CASSATGGEQYF TGTGCCAGCAGCGCCACAGGGGGCGAGCAGTACTTC
TRBJ1-5 TRBD1 NA TRBV13 CASSFSGQGFQPQHF TGTGCCAGCAGCTTTTCAGGACAGGGCTTTCAGCCCCAGCATTTT
TRBJ2-3 NA NA TRBV3-1/TRBV3-2 CASSQRTADTQYF TGTGCCAGCAGCCAGAGGACGGCAGATACGCAGTATTTT
TRBJ1-2 NA NA TRBV19 CAIRGAGHYGYTF TGTGCCATTAGGGGCGCCGGGCACTATGGCTACACCTTC
TRBJ1-3 NA NA TRBV27 CASSLSGASRNTIYF TGTGCCAGCAGTTTGTCGGGGGCTAGTAGAAACACCATATATTTT
TRBJ1-1 TRBD1 NA TRBV6-6 CASSWTGEATEAFF TGTGCCAGCAGTTGGACAGGGGAGGCCACTGAAGCTTTCTTT
TRBJ1-2 TRBD1 few TRBV2 CASRFPGQKDGYTF TGTGCCAGCAGGTTCCCGGGACAGAAAGATGGCTACACCTTC
TRBJ1-2 TRBD1 NA TRBV6-5 CASSSLDRVYGYTF TGTGCCAGCAGCTCCCTGGACAGGGTCTATGGCTACACCTTC
TRBJ2-5 TRBD2 NA TRBV6-5 CASSSTSGGEETQYF TGTGCCAGCAGTTCGACTAGCGGGGGGGAAGAGACCCAGTACTTC
TRBJ1-2 NA NA TRBV7-9 CASSLGWVGGYTF TGTGCCAGCAGCTTAGGTTGGGTTGGTGGCTACACCTTC
TRBJ2-7 NA NA TRBV19 CASSMVGAPYEQYF TGTGCCAGTAGTATGGTAGGGGCCCCCTACGAGCAGTACTTC
TRBJ2-1 TRBD1 NA TRBV28 CASSGWSRGIISSYNEQFF TGTGCCAGCAGTGGATGGAGCAGGGGGATAATAAGCTCCTACAATGAGCAGTTCTTC
TRBJ1-2 NA NA TRBV12-3/TRBV12-4 CASTLEGSYGYTF TGTGCCAGCACCCTCGAGGGTTCCTATGGCTACACCTTC
TRBJ1-2 TRBD1 NA TRBV5-4 CASSRTGLPGEEGYTF TGTGCCAGCAGCCGGACAGGGCTGCCGGGAGAGGAAGGCTACACCTTC
TRBJ2-7 NA NA TRBV28 CASSFYGREREQYF TGTGCCAGCAGTTTTTATGGGCGTGAGAGGGAGCAGTACTTC
TRBJ2-5 TRBD2 NA TRBV3-1/TRBV3-2 CASSQYASGGPVTQYF TGTGCCAGCAGCCAGTATGCTAGCGGGGGGCCGGTGACCCAGTACTTC
TRBJ2-5 NA NA TRBV21-1 CASSRGPIQETQYF TGTGCCAGCAGCAGAGGACCGATCCAAGAGACCCAGTACTTC